One sample yielded the 17 T cell receptor beta chains listed below, sequenced in a study of blood T cells in healthy people across ages. Sample-barcoded 5' priming and a J-beta primer mix drove a second PCR of roughly 7 to 11 cycles. A single record per CDR3 protein comes from TCRdb applying MiXCR to the 5' RACE reads. Of 750,000 to 850,000 distinct CDR3 sequences listed, 25% are singletons. In addition, the sample was reused for a study of T cells of mothers and their children.

The sample consisted of blood. The source of these receptors is a boy younger than 18 in good health.

The J gene is TRBJ2-4, the V gene TRBV6-5; TRBD2 is a possible D gene (5 bases). CDR3 length: 21 residues. The germline V and J ends were trimmed by 2 bases and 0 bases, with 26 bases remaining between them. Germline CDR1 is MNHEY and CDR2 is SVGAGI. CDR3 DNA: TGTGCCAGCAGTTACGGACCCTGGGGAGACGAGCAATTTCTAGCCAAAAACATTCAGTACTTC. Its translation: CASSYGPWGDEQFLAKNIQYF.

The rearrangement links TRBV7-3 to TRBJ2-1; 12 bases align to TRBD2. CDR1 is SGHTA, CDR2 FQGTGA, per germline. J gave up 7 bases and V 3 bases, and 4 bases lay outside the gene matches. CDR3 length equals 15 residues. Here the CDR3 DNA reads TGTGCCAGCAGCTTCGGACTAGCGGGGTTGAATGAGCAGTTCTTC. This encodes CASSFGLAGLNEQFF.

In this sample, this clonotype turned up a few times. CDR3 loop: CSVVGLAMGGDEQFF. CDR3 sequence (DNA): TGCAGCGTTGTCGGCCTCGCGATGGGCGGTGATGAGCAGTTCTTC. The chain employs TRBV29-1 and TRBJ2-1; D is undetermined. The CDR3 contains 15 residues. Germline CDR1 reads SQVTM; CDR2 reads ANQGSEA. V lost 4 bases, J lost 8 bases, and 21 bases lay in between.

This clonotype showed up just a few times. The chain recombines TRBV5-1 with TRBJ1-1; TRBD1 aligns across 9 bases. V shed 4 bases and J 4 bases; nucleotides not matched to a gene: 8. Per germline, CDR1 SGHRS and CDR2 YFSETQ. The CDR3 consists of 15 residues. The CDR3 protein is CASSLPGTGTTEAFF. Written as DNA, the CDR3 is TGCGCCAGCAGCCTGCCCGGGACAGGGACCACTGAAGCTTTCTTT. Looking up the rest from reference TRBV5-1 and TRBJ1-1 gives the full variable domain: KAGVTQTPRYLIKTRGQQVTLSCSPISGHRSVSWYQQTPGQGLQFLFEYFSETQRNKGNFPGRFSGRQFSNSRSEMNVSTLELGDSALYLCASSLPGTGTTEAFFGQGTRLTVV.

The table lists this clonotype with a few counts. V usage is TRBV19 and J usage is TRBJ2-5, with 10 bases lining up with TRBD1. Germline CDR1 is LNHDA and CDR2 is SQIVND (reference sequence). The CDR3 has 15 amino acids. V trimming: 6 bases; J trimming: 2 bases; junction bases outside the gene matches: 6. This chain's CDR3 is CASSFRGQGQETQYF. DNA of the CDR3: TGTGCCAGTAGCTTTCGGGGACAGGGGCAAGAGACCCAGTACTTC.

The chain combines TRBV29-1 with TRBJ2-1; the D is unclear. The length of the CDR3 is 13 residues. The germline V and J ends were trimmed by 6 bases and 1 base, with 10 bases remaining between them. Germline V gene data show CDR1 as SQVTM and CDR2 as ANQGSEA. CDR3 residues: CSVVKGSYNEQFF. The DNA of the CDR3 is TGCAGCGTAGTTAAGGGTTCCTACAATGAGCAGTTCTTC.

The genes are TRBV29-1 and TRBJ1-1; D possibly corresponds to TRBD1 (5 bases). This CDR3 spans 13 amino acids. Germline V gene sequence: CDR1 SQVTM, CDR2 ANQGSEA. The ends were cut back, 2 bases at V and 6 bases at J, with 13 bases in the middle. CDR3 protein: CSVERGKRAEAFF. CDR3 bases: TGCAGCGTTGAACGGGGGAAGAGGGCTGAAGCTTTCTTT.

The chain couples TRBV20-1 to TRBJ2-7, with 10 bases matching TRBD2. V shed 3 bases and J 4 bases; nucleotides not matched to a gene: 9. CDR1 and CDR2 from the germline V gene are DFQATT and SNEGSKA (reference sequence). The CDR3 runs 15 residues. The CDR3 nucleotides are TGCAGTGCTAGTTTCTCCGGGACTAGCGAATACGAGCAGTACTTC. Amino acids: CSASFSGTSEYEQYF.

This chain connects TRBV7-9 to TRBJ1-1, with 7 positions matching TRBD1. V trimming: 5 bases; J trimming: 2 bases; junction bases outside the gene matches: 11. Germline V gene lookup returns CDR1 SEHNR and CDR2 FQNEAQ (reference sequence). This CDR3 region has 16 residues. The CDR3 loop is CASSGALGQINTEAFF. DNA for the CDR3: TGTGCCAGCAGCGGAGCGCTGGGACAGATTAACACTGAAGCTTTCTTT.

The chain couples TRBV20-1 to TRBJ2-5; D is uncertain. The V end lost 3 bases, the J end lost 9 bases, and 14 bases lay between the germline ends. The CDR3 contains 12 residues. Per the germline V gene, CDR1 is DFQATT and CDR2 is SNEGSKA (reference sequence). CDR3 bases: TGCAGTGCTAGTGGCCAGCACGAGGCCCAGTACTTC. Its protein is CSASGQHEAQYF.

This clonotype was seen a handful of times. The rearrangement links TRBV29-1 to TRBJ2-5; D not certain. Looked up from germline, CDR1 is SQVTM and CDR2 is ANQGSEA. This CDR3 is 14 amino acids long. Trimming removed 1 base at V and 2 bases at J, with 11 bases between. The CDR3 DNA reads TGCAGCGTTGAAGGCTTGTTCCAGCAAGAGACCCAGTACTTC. Its protein product is CSVEGLFQQETQYF. The complete variable domain, with remaining parts taken from reference TRBV29-1 and TRBJ2-5, reads SAVISQKPSRDICQRGTSLTIQCQVDSQVTMMFWYRQQPGQSLTLIATANQGSEATYESGFVIDKFPISRPNLTFSTLTVSNMSPEDSSIYLCSVEGLFQQETQYFGPGTRLLVL.

V is TRBV9 and J is TRBJ2-5, with 7 bases lining up with TRBD1. The J call may be mistaken, given a closer DNA end match to TRBJ2-1. This CDR3 contains 15 residues. CDR1 SGDLS and CDR2 YYNGEE come from the germline V gene. This chain's CDR3 is CASSPTGRVVDEQFF. CDR3 nucleotide sequence: TGTGCCAGCAGCCCGACAGGGAGAGTTGTCGATGAGCAGTTCTTC.

This clonotype was seen only a few times. CDR3 protein: CASSQERNERGSPLHF. Here the CDR3 DNA reads TGCGCCAGCAGCCAAGAAAGGAACGAGAGGGGTTCACCCCTCCACTTT. This sequence joins TRBV4-3 and TRBJ1-6, with D possibly being TRBD1 (5 bases). This CDR3 has 16 residues. Deletions cut 0 bases from V and 9 bases from J, with 15 bases between. Germline V gives CDR1 LGHNA, CDR2 YSLEER.

The V and J genes are TRBV9 and TRBJ1-5; TRBD1 agrees at 9 bases. Germline loops: CDR1 SGDLS, CDR2 YYNGEE. The CDR3 is made up of 13 amino acids. Losses at the gene ends were 3 bases for V and 5 bases for J; bases not matched to a gene: 0. The CDR3 bases are TGTGCCAGCAGCGGACAGGGGGATCAGCCCCAGCATTTT. Translation: CASSGQGDQPQHF. Full variable domain (rest looked up from reference TRBV9 and TRBJ1-5): DSGVTQTPKHLITATGQRVTLRCSPRSGDLSVYWYQQSLDQGLQFLIQYYNGEERAKGNILERFSAQQFPDLHSELNLSSLELGDSALYFCASSGQGDQPQHFGDGTRLSIL.

In this sample, this clonotype turned up a few times. The CDR3 region is CASSFPGQGYFDEQFF. CDR3 bases: TGTGCCAGCAGCTTCCCGGGACAGGGTTATTTCGATGAGCAGTTCTTC. This rearrangement joins TRBV7-2 to TRBJ2-1; 9 bases align to TRBD1. The CDR3 has 16 residues. V trimming: 3 bases; J trimming: 8 bases; junction bases outside the gene matches: 11. Looked up from germline, CDR1 is SGHTA and CDR2 is FQGNSA.

This chain uses TRBV19 with TRBJ2-6, with D possibly matching TRBD1 (5 bases). The CDR3 extends over 16 amino acids. Germline assignment: CDR1 LNHDA and CDR2 SQIVND (reference sequence). V lost 2 bases, J lost 3 bases, and 11 bases lay in between. Here the CDR3 DNA reads TGTGCCAGTAGTATACTAGGGGCAGATGGGGCCAACGTCCTGACTTTC. Its translation is CASSILGADGANVLTF.

This chain links TRBV20-1 with TRBJ2-7; possibly TRBD2 for D (7 bases). Germline assignment: CDR1 DFQATT and CDR2 SNEGSKA (reference sequence). The V end was cut by 3 bases, the J end by 7 bases, with 19 bases between. The CDR3 is 14 amino acids. The CDR3: CSASSRGGLREQYF. Here the CDR3 DNA reads TGCAGTGCTAGTTCCAGGGGAGGGCTACGGGAGCAGTACTTC.